The 11 T cell receptor beta chains given below trace back to one sample, sequenced in a study of T cell responses to AZD1222 COVID-19 vaccine. The data were produced by immunoSEQ multiplex PCR, yet TCRdb's version contains in-frame clones alone and is incomplete. The sample contains roughly 200,000 clones, 85% to 95% of which appear only once. Sequences were derived from peripheral blood, sampled on day 0 of MenACWY control vaccination. These receptors came from an adult in good health.

This chain joins TRBV19 and TRBJ1-1, with 9 bases lining up with TRBD1. Germline trimming cut 7 bases from V and 5 bases from J; bases unmatched to any gene: 11. Germline lookup yields CDR1 LNHDA and CDR2 SQIVND (reference sequence). CDR3 size: 15 residues. CDR3 sequence (DNA): TGTGCCAGTACCTCGACAGGGGGAACGGGGACTGAAGCTTTCTTT. Residues: CASTSTGGTGTEAFF.

The chain employs TRBV19 and TRBJ1-5, with a tentative D call TRBD1 (5 bases). The CDR3 spans 16 residues. Trimming pared 4 bases from V and 2 bases from J, leaving 15 bases between. The V gene's germline CDR1 is LNHDA and CDR2 SQIVND (reference sequence). Here the CDR3 DNA reads TGTGCCAGTAGTACCCAGGGTAGGAGGGGCAATCAGCCCCAGCATTTT. Translating it yields CASSTQGRRGNQPQHF.

This chain uses TRBV6-5 with TRBJ2-7; 8 nucleotides agree with TRBD1. The CDR3 runs 14 residues. J was trimmed by 3 bases and V by 6 bases; bases with no gene match: 7. From germline, CDR1 is MNHEY and CDR2 SVGAGI. The CDR3 protein is CASRPRGQGYEQYF. CDR3 DNA sequence: TGTGCCAGCAGACCACGCGGACAGGGCTACGAGCAGTACTTC.

This chain links TRBV5-1 with TRBJ2-5; D is ambiguous. The CDR3 covers 15 residues. Per the germline V gene, CDR1 is SGHRS and CDR2 is YFSETQ. V shed 0 bases and J shed 0 bases, with 9 bases lying between them. The CDR3 sequence is CASSLGVKYQETQYF. The CDR3 DNA sequence: TGCGCCAGCAGCTTGGGAGTTAAGTACCAAGAGACCCAGTACTTC.

CDR3 sequence: CASSKGRRQPQHF. The DNA of the CDR3 is TGTGCCAGCAGCAAGGGGCGCCGTCAGCCCCAGCATTTT. The J gene is TRBJ1-5, the V gene TRBV5-6, with a weak D call TRBD1 (5 bases). Germline V CDR1 and CDR2: SGHDT, YYEEEE. The V and J ends lost 4 bases and 6 bases respectively, with 11 bases between them. This CDR3 contains 13 residues.

The rearrangement links TRBV18 to TRBJ2-7, with 8 bases that match TRBD1. CDR1 is KGHSH, CDR2 LQKENI, per germline. The length of the CDR3 is 13 residues. V lost 4 bases to trimming and J lost 3 bases; unmatched junction nucleotides: 2. CDR3 sequence reads: CASSLTGDYEQYF. CDR3 sequence (DNA): TGTGCCAGCTCACTGACAGGGGACTACGAGCAGTACTTC.

The rearrangement uses TRBV5-5 and TRBJ2-6; TRBD1 is a possible D gene (5 bases). The CDR3 contains 15 residues. V lost 5 bases and J 4 bases, leaving 13 bases between the germline ends. CDR1 and CDR2 (germline): SGHKS, YYEKEE (reference sequence). The CDR3 DNA follows: TGTGCCAGCAGACTTCAGGGCACAGGGGCCAACGTCCTGACTTTC. Translated: CASRLQGTGANVLTF.

V is TRBV19 and J is TRBJ2-3; D unresolved. Germline V gene sequence: CDR1 LNHDA, CDR2 SQIVND (reference sequence). The CDR3 totals 15 residues. V dropped 1 base and J dropped 4 bases, with 12 bases sitting between them. The chain's CDR3 is CASSIVWGRADTQYF. Written as DNA, the CDR3 is TGTGCCAGTAGTATAGTGTGGGGTAGGGCAGATACGCAGTATTTT.

This clone was observed once. V is TRBV27 and J is TRBJ2-2; 8 bases align to TRBD2. Germline V CDR1 and CDR2: MNHEY, SMNVEV (reference sequence). This CDR3 is built from 13 residues. V dropped 5 bases and J dropped 7; count of bases not matched to a gene: 3. The DNA of the CDR3 is TGTGCCAGCAGTCAGCGGGGGTTCGGGGAGCTGTTTTTT. Its translation: CASSQRGFGELFF.

The V and J genes are TRBV30 and TRBJ1-1, with unresolved D. Germline CDR1 reads GTSNPN; CDR2 reads SVGIG (reference sequence). This CDR3 is 13 amino acids long. Trimming removed 5 bases from V and 0 bases from J, with 10 bases in between. The CDR3 protein is CAWRGSMNTEAFF. DNA of the CDR3: TGTGCCTGGCGTGGGAGCATGAACACTGAAGCTTTCTTT.

This chain connects TRBV27 to TRBJ1-1; 12 bases are a match to TRBD1. This CDR3 is 15 amino acids long. Germline CDR1 and CDR2: MNHEY and SMNVEV (reference sequence). Trimming cost V 5 bases and J 11 bases; bases outside gene matches: 12. This chain's CDR3 is CASSPVGTGGPWAFF. The CDR3 nucleotides read TGTGCCAGCAGTCCCGTTGGGACAGGGGGCCCCTGGGCTTTCTTT.